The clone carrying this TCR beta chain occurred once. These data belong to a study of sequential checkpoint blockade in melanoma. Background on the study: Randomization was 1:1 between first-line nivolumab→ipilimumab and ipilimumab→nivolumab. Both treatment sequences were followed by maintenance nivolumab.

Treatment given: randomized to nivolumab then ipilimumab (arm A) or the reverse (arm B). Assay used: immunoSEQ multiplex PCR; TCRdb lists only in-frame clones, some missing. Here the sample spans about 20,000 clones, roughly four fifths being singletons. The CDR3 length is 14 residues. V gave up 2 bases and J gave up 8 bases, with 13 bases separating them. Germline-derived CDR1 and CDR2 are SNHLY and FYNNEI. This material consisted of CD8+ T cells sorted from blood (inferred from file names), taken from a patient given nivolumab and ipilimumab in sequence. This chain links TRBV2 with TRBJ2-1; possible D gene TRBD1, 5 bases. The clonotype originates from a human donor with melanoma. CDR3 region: CASSENGQGYEQFF. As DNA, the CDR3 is TGTGCCAGCAGTGAAAATGGGCAGGGCTATGAGCAGTTCTTC. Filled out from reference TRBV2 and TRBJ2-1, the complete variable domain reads EPEVTQTPSHQVTQMGQEVILRCVPISNHLYFYWYRQILGQKVEFLVSFYNNEISEKSEIFDDQFSVERPDGSNFTLKIRSTKLEDSAMYFCASSENGQGYEQFFGPGTRLTVL.